This T cell receptor (beta chain) comes out of a study of blood T cell repertoires in COVID-19. Whole-study context: Sample material is recorded as cDNA or gDNA derived from T cells, B-cell-depleted T cells, or PBMCs.

TCRdb keeps only in-frame clones here, not all; method: immunoSEQ multiplex PCR. Of approximately 270,000 clones listed, about 85% are singletons. This CDR3 is built from 12 residues. The V end was cut by 5 bases, the J end by 6 bases, with 10 bases between. Germline-derived CDR1 and CDR2 are MGHDK and SYGVNS. The TCR originated in a man between 18 and 29 years old with active or convalescent COVID-19. The sample consisted of peripheral blood. The chain is built from TRBV25-1 and TRBJ1-2, with D possibly TRBD1 on 6 matching bases. In DNA, the CDR3 is TGTGCCAGCAGTCAGGACAGAAATGGCTACACCTTC. It codes for CASSQDRNGYTF.